This entry concerns a single T cell receptor (beta chain). The antigen is unknown. The entry originates in a study of Ad26.COV2.S vaccination and SARS-CoV-2 variants. Broader study findings: Spike-specific responses of CD8+ and CD4+ T cells were reported to display substantial breadth after vaccination.

Sample treatment: over 15 received Ad26.COV2.S at low or high dose, single or two shots; five or six received placebo; per-sample allocation not given. Day 63 after the first injection of vaccine or placebo was the sampling time. Measured with immunoSEQ multiplex PCR; TCRdb has only the in-frame clones, and not every one. The data contain approximately 460,000 clones, about 89% of them singletons. The starting material was peripheral blood, obtained in a trial of Ad26.COV2.S vaccine versus placebo. The source of this sequence is a person aged 18-60 years who received the Ad26.COV2.S COVID-19 vaccine or a placebo.

CDR3: CASSPPSGRNTIYF. In DNA, the CDR3 is TGTGCCAGCTCACCACCGTCAGGTCGAAACACCATATATTTT. This rearrangement joins TRBV18 to TRBJ1-3, with D hard to call. CDR1 is KGHSH, CDR2 LQKENI, per germline. Trimming took off 0 bases at V and 5 bases at J, with 8 bases between the two ends. The CDR3 spans 14 residues.